The 5 T cell receptor beta chains reported below all come from one sample, sequenced in a study of blood T cell repertoires in COVID-19. This table comes from immunoSEQ multiplex PCR, and its TCRdb copy is limited to in-frame clones, with some not included. In the table there are some 140,000 clones, 75% to 90% of which are singletons. Sample: peripheral blood. Receptors originate from a human donor in a cohort sampled during active COVID-19.

This chain links TRBV5-1 with TRBJ2-1; 7 bases match TRBD2. The CDR3 loop spans 15 amino acids. V shed 0 bases, J shed 15 bases, and the junction held 15 bases outside the gene matches. Germline V lookup: CDR1 SGHRS, CDR2 YFSETQ. The DNA of the CDR3 is TGCGCCAGCAGCTTGGTTGGCCCTTCGGGGGAGGGCGGGTTCTTC. It encodes CASSLVGPSGEGGFF.

J is TRBJ2-6 and V is TRBV6-1, with 8 bases identical to TRBD2. Germline values: CDR1 MNHNS, CDR2 SASEGT. V was pared by 1 base and J by 3 bases, with 8 bases of the junction left unmatched. The CDR3 totals 18 residues. The CDR3 region is CASSEGGGRLFGANVLTF. CDR3 nucleotide sequence: TGTGCCAGCAGTGAAGGCGGGGGGCGGCTGTTTGGGGCCAACGTCCTGACTTTC.

The chain combines TRBV25-1 with TRBJ1-2; D is perhaps TRBD1 (5 bases). The germline V gene encodes CDR1 MGHDK and CDR2 SYGVNS. CDR3 length: 13 amino acids. The ends were cut back, 7 bases at V and 2 bases at J, with 11 bases in the middle. The CDR3 sequence is CASTQGSNYGYTF. As DNA, the CDR3 is TGTGCCAGCACCCAGGGTTCAAACTATGGCTACACCTTC.

This clone showed up just a few times. The chain recombines TRBV3-1 (or the pseudogene TRBV3-2) with TRBJ1-1; D not resolved. Germline V gene data show CDR1 as LGHDT and CDR2 as YNNKEL (reference sequence). Trimming removed 8 bases from V and 1 base from J, with 14 bases in between. CDR3 length: 14 residues. This CDR3 is CASGNYDGNTEAFF. The CDR3 DNA reads as TGTGCCAGCGGTAACTACGACGGGAACACTGAAGCTTTCTTT.

V and J are TRBV19 and TRBJ2-2, with 10 nucleotides matching TRBD1. The CDR3 is 15 residues long. The V gene's germline CDR1 is LNHDA and CDR2 SQIVND (reference sequence). Unmatched junction bases numbered 5, after V lost 7 bases and J lost 3 bases. The CDR3 DNA reads TGTGCCAGTACCCCGGGACAGGGGTACACCGGGGAGCTGTTTTTT. Translated, it gives CASTPGQGYTGELFF.